These T cell receptor beta chains were read from a single sample in a study of cytomegalovirus exposure and HLA in healthy donors. Libraries were prepared by immunoSEQ multiplex PCR; TCRdb keeps only in-frame clonotypes and omits some of them. The repertoire consists of about 82,000 clones, with 10% occurring once and the leading ten covering approximately 24%. Source material: PBMCs. The receptors were sampled from a man in his fifties or sixties in good health and CMV-seropositive. The conserved cysteine and the conserved F or W are not part of the CDR3 here.

v_gene: TRBV19; CDR3aa: ASRTHTGDEQY
v_gene: TRBV11-3; CDR3aa: ASSREGNTEAF
v_gene: TRBV11-2; CDR3aa: ASSSRGETQY
v_gene: TRBV28; CDR3aa: ASCKIGQGSQPQH
v_gene: TRBV4-1; CDR3aa: ASSQGLAGEVYNEQF
v_gene: TRBV28; CDR3aa: ASPPARGRKQETQY
v_gene: TRBV7-8; CDR3aa: ASSLGTGVQPQH
v_gene: TRBV5-1; CDR3aa: ASSLAGINSNQPQH
v_gene: TRBV7-9; CDR3aa: ASSTSETGYYT
v_gene: TRBV30; CDR3aa: AWSVVGAGVTDTQY